This T cell receptor (beta chain) was profiled in a study of cytomegalovirus exposure and HLA in healthy donors. Overall study results and limits: A list of roughly 160 TCR beta chains associated with cytomegalovirus was given.

This PCR relied on a set of 60 Vbeta primers and 13 Jbeta primers. Clones were read by immunoSEQ multiplex PCR, and TCRdb kept only the in-frame ones, dropping some. The sample records approximately 150,000 clones, more than 75% being singletons. A few counts support this clone. Antigen specificity is unknown. Trimming took off 6 bases at V and 5 bases at J, with 18 bases between the two ends. The CDR3 has 15 residues. Germline loops: CDR1 MNHNS, CDR2 SASEGT. The clonotype originates from a man between 18 and 29 years old in good health and CMV-seropositive. Sequenced: PBMCs. The genes are TRBV6-1 and TRBJ2-3; a possible D gene is TRBD2 (6 bases). CDR3 in DNA: TGTGCCAGCAGCCCCAGGAGGCGGGAAATAGATACGCAGTATTTT. Translation: CASSPRRREIDTQYF.